These T cell receptor beta chains were read from a single sample in a study of blood T cell repertoires in COVID-19. Here immunoSEQ multiplex PCR was the method, and the copy in TCRdb shows in-frame clones only, minus some. The sample has around 130,000 clones, over 75% seen once. The sample taken for sequencing was peripheral blood. These receptor sequences come from a man between 65 and 80 years old with active COVID-19. The CDR3 runs from the conserved cysteine through the conserved F or W. D genes are given only for firm matches. Clone size appears in some rows only: once, few, many, or a class for an expanded clone.

CDR3 protein: CASSLGGSQETQYF
CDR3 DNA: TGCGCCAGCAGCTTGGGTGGCTCCCAAGAGACCCAGTACTTC
clone size: -
J gene: TRBJ2-5
V gene: TRBV5-1
D gene: -

CDR3 protein: CASSPWDRGEAFF
CDR3 DNA: TGTGCCAGCAGCCCCTGGGACAGGGGTGAAGCTTTCTTT
clone size: -
J gene: TRBJ1-1
V gene: TRBV7-9
D gene: TRBD1

CDR3 protein: CATSRGGTRPGELFF
CDR3 DNA: TGTGCCACCAGCAGAGGTGGGACAAGGCCCGGGGAGCTGTTTTTT
clone size: -
J gene: TRBJ2-2
V gene: TRBV15
D gene: -

CDR3 protein: CASSPQQGAPTEAFF
CDR3 DNA: TGTGCCAGCAGCCCACAACAGGGGGCGCCCACTGAAGCTTTCTTT
clone size: -
J gene: TRBJ1-1
V gene: TRBV11-2
D gene: TRBD1

CDR3 protein: CASSLDRRGGNTIYF
CDR3 DNA: TGTGCCAGCAGCTTGGACCGACGGGGTGGAAACACCATATATTTT
clone size: -
J gene: TRBJ1-3
V gene: TRBV5-4
D gene: -

CDR3 protein: CASSMGGYYSGANVLTF
CDR3 DNA: TGTGCCAGTAGTATGGGGGGTTATTACTCTGGGGCCAACGTCCTGACTTTC
clone size: -
J gene: TRBJ2-6
V gene: TRBV19
D gene: -

CDR3 protein: CASRTGTLNEQYF
CDR3 DNA: TGTGCCAGCAGGACAGGTACCCTCAACGAGCAGTACTTC
clone size: -
J gene: TRBJ2-7
V gene: TRBV6-5
D gene: -

CDR3 protein: CASSPGTSGSLTYNEQFF
CDR3 DNA: TGTGCCAGCAGCCCAGGGACTAGCGGGAGTCTGACCTACAATGAGCAGTTCTTC
clone size: -
J gene: TRBJ2-1
V gene: TRBV11-2
D gene: TRBD2

CDR3 protein: CASSPLWTSGNEQYF
CDR3 DNA: TGTGCCAGCAGCCCCCTATGGACTAGCGGGAACGAGCAGTACTTC
clone size: -
J gene: TRBJ2-7
V gene: TRBV5-8
D gene: TRBD2

CDR3 protein: CASRDVQGRQPQHF
CDR3 DNA: TGTGCCAGCAGGGACGTACAGGGTCGCCAGCCCCAGCATTTT
clone size: -
J gene: TRBJ1-5
V gene: TRBV6-5
D gene: -

CDR3 protein: CASRNLAGGPRDTQYF
CDR3 DNA: TGTGCCAGCAGAAATTTAGCGGGAGGGCCAAGGGATACGCAGTATTTT
clone size: -
J gene: TRBJ2-3
V gene: TRBV5-6
D gene: TRBD2

CDR3 protein: CASSRLGGQETQYF
CDR3 DNA: TGTGCCAGCAGCCGCCTGGGAGGCCAAGAGACCCAGTACTTC
clone size: -
J gene: TRBJ2-5
V gene: TRBV13
D gene: -

CDR3 protein: CASSSQATGVKLFF
CDR3 DNA: TGTGCCAGCAGCTCGCAAGCGACAGGGGTGAAACTGTTTTTT
clone size: -
J gene: TRBJ1-4
V gene: TRBV7-9
D gene: TRBD1

CDR3 protein: CATSRAGLAVSYEQYF
CDR3 DNA: TGTGCCACCAGCAGAGCGGGACTAGCGGTTTCCTACGAGCAGTACTTC
clone size: -
J gene: TRBJ2-7
V gene: TRBV15
D gene: TRBD2

CDR3 protein: CASSGTDIFTGELFF
CDR3 DNA: TGTGCCAGCAGCGGGACTGATATTTTCACCGGGGAGCTGTTTTTT
clone size: -
J gene: TRBJ2-2
V gene: TRBV6-7
D gene: -

CDR3 protein: CASSLETSGSMQFF
CDR3 DNA: TGCGCCAGCAGCTTGGAGACTAGCGGGAGTATGCAGTTCTTC
clone size: -
J gene: TRBJ2-1
V gene: TRBV5-1
D gene: TRBD2

CDR3 protein: CASSSNSRGRGTGELFF
CDR3 DNA: TGTGCCAGCTCTTCCAACTCCCGCGGGCGGGGCACCGGGGAGCTGTTTTTT
clone size: -
J gene: TRBJ2-2
V gene: TRBV28
D gene: -

CDR3 protein: CASSQQGATYNEQFF
CDR3 DNA: TGTGCCAGCAGCCAACAGGGGGCGACCTACAATGAGCAGTTCTTC
clone size: -
J gene: TRBJ2-1
V gene: TRBV7-3
D gene: TRBD1

CDR3 protein: CASRDLAGGETQYF
CDR3 DNA: TGTGCCAGTAGGGACTTAGCGGGAGGGGAGACCCAGTACTTC
clone size: -
J gene: TRBJ2-5
V gene: TRBV19
D gene: TRBD2

CDR3 protein: CASSPQGGYQPQHF
CDR3 DNA: TGCGCCAGCAGCCCACAGGGGGGTTATCAGCCCCAGCATTTT
clone size: -
J gene: TRBJ1-5
V gene: TRBV5-1
D gene: TRBD1

CDR3 protein: CASSEAGIGTGELFF
CDR3 DNA: TGTGCCAGCAGTGAAGCCGGGATAGGCACCGGGGAGCTGTTTTTT
clone size: -
J gene: TRBJ2-2
V gene: TRBV6-1
D gene: -

CDR3 protein: CASSIVARNYNEQFF
CDR3 DNA: TGTGCCAGTAGTATAGTGGCACGTAATTACAATGAGCAGTTCTTC
clone size: -
J gene: TRBJ2-1
V gene: TRBV19
D gene: -

CDR3 protein: CAIAVPGSSYEQYF
CDR3 DNA: TGTGCCATCGCAGTGCCGGGGAGCTCCTACGAGCAGTACTTC
clone size: once
J gene: TRBJ2-7
V gene: TRBV10-3
D gene: -

CDR3 protein: CASSPATAAGYNEQFF
CDR3 DNA: TGTGCCAGCAGCCCAGCGACCGCCGCGGGCTACAATGAGCAGTTCTTC
clone size: -
J gene: TRBJ2-1
V gene: TRBV7-2
D gene: -

CDR3 protein: CASSYPWDRINSPLHF
CDR3 DNA: TGTGCCAGCAGTTACCCTTGGGACAGGATTAATTCACCCCTCCACTTT
clone size: -
J gene: TRBJ1-6
V gene: TRBV6-7
D gene: TRBD1

CDR3 protein: CASYRDVTEAFF
CDR3 DNA: TGTGCCAGCTACAGGGATGTAACTGAAGCTTTCTTT
clone size: -
J gene: TRBJ1-1
V gene: TRBV28
D gene: -

CDR3 protein: CSVDTGTSGSYNEQFF
CDR3 DNA: TGCAGCGTTGATACCGGGACTAGCGGGAGCTACAATGAGCAGTTCTTC
clone size: -
J gene: TRBJ2-1
V gene: TRBV29-1
D gene: TRBD2

CDR3 protein: CASSLAGGNTEAFF
CDR3 DNA: TGCGCCAGCAGCTTAGCAGGGGGGAACACTGAAGCTTTCTTT
clone size: -
J gene: TRBJ1-1
V gene: TRBV5-1
D gene: TRBD1

CDR3 protein: CASSQDGGRDYQPQHF
CDR3 DNA: TGTGCCAGCAGCCAAGACGGCGGGAGGGATTATCAGCCCCAGCATTTT
clone size: -
J gene: TRBJ1-5
V gene: TRBV4-2
D gene: -

CDR3 protein: CAAGLAGVVETQYF
CDR3 DNA: TGTGCCGCAGGACTAGCGGGAGTGGTTGAGACCCAGTACTTC
clone size: -
J gene: TRBJ2-5
V gene: TRBV28
D gene: TRBD2

CDR3 protein: CASSLRTGADTQYF
CDR3 DNA: TGTGCCAGCAGTTTAAGGACAGGGGCAGATACGCAGTATTTT
clone size: -
J gene: TRBJ2-3
V gene: TRBV28
D gene: TRBD1

CDR3 protein: CASSLTGLYEQYF
CDR3 DNA: TGTGCCAGCAGCTTGACGGGTCTCTACGAGCAGTACTTC
clone size: -
J gene: TRBJ2-7
V gene: TRBV11-2
D gene: -

CDR3 protein: CASSQRTGGGETQYF
CDR3 DNA: TGCGCCAGCAGCCAGCGGACAGGGGGCGGAGAGACCCAGTACTTC
clone size: -
J gene: TRBJ2-5
V gene: TRBV5-1
D gene: TRBD1

CDR3 protein: CASSFGLAYEQYF
CDR3 DNA: TGTGCCAGCAGTTTCGGACTAGCTTACGAGCAGTACTTC
clone size: -
J gene: TRBJ2-7
V gene: TRBV28
D gene: TRBD2

CDR3 protein: CASRRTGSDEQYF
CDR3 DNA: TGTGCCAGCAGAAGGACAGGGTCCGACGAGCAGTACTTC
clone size: -
J gene: TRBJ2-7
V gene: TRBV28
D gene: TRBD1

CDR3 protein: CASHRGSNQPQHF
CDR3 DNA: TGTGCCAGCCACAGGGGAAGCAATCAGCCCCAGCATTTT
clone size: -
J gene: TRBJ1-5
V gene: TRBV2
D gene: TRBD1

CDR3 protein: CASSDRYEQYF
CDR3 DNA: TGTGCCAGCAGTGACCGCTACGAGCAGTACTTC
clone size: -
J gene: TRBJ2-7
V gene: TRBV2
D gene: -

CDR3 protein: CASSRHREKLFF
CDR3 DNA: TGTGCCAGCAGCCGCCACAGGGAAAAACTGTTTTTT
clone size: -
J gene: TRBJ1-4
V gene: TRBV7-2
D gene: -

CDR3 protein: CASSLVGARNEQFF
CDR3 DNA: TGTGCCAGCAGCTTAGTGGGAGCACGGAATGAGCAGTTCTTC
clone size: -
J gene: TRBJ2-1
V gene: TRBV7-3
D gene: -

CDR3 protein: CASSLDAGGPGNEQFF
CDR3 DNA: TGTGCCAGCAGCTTAGACGCGGGAGGGCCGGGCAATGAGCAGTTCTTC
clone size: -
J gene: TRBJ2-1
V gene: TRBV11-1
D gene: TRBD2

CDR3 protein: CATQGANEQFF
CDR3 DNA: TGTGCCACACAGGGGGCCAATGAGCAGTTCTTC
clone size: -
J gene: TRBJ2-1
V gene: TRBV10-3
D gene: TRBD1

CDR3 protein: CASSGGLADYNEQFF
CDR3 DNA: TGTGCCAGCAGCGGAGGACTAGCGGATTACAATGAGCAGTTCTTC
clone size: -
J gene: TRBJ2-1
V gene: TRBV7-9
D gene: TRBD2

CDR3 protein: CASSEGTLAVAYNEQFF
CDR3 DNA: TGTGCCAGCAGTGAAGGAACCCTAGCGGTGGCCTACAATGAGCAGTTCTTC
clone size: -
J gene: TRBJ2-1
V gene: TRBV6-1
D gene: TRBD2

CDR3 protein: CASSHGLARGLGVEQYF
CDR3 DNA: TGCGCCAGCAGCCACGGACTAGCGCGGGGGCTAGGGGTCGAGCAGTACTTC
clone size: -
J gene: TRBJ2-7
V gene: TRBV4-1
D gene: TRBD2

CDR3 protein: CASSDNSNQPQHF
CDR3 DNA: TGTGCCAGCAGTGACAATAGCAATCAGCCCCAGCATTTT
clone size: few
J gene: TRBJ1-5
V gene: TRBV2
D gene: -

CDR3 protein: CASSSGLAEEQFF
CDR3 DNA: TGTGCCAGCAGCTCCGGACTAGCGGAAGAGCAGTTCTTC
clone size: -
J gene: TRBJ2-1
V gene: TRBV11-2
D gene: TRBD2

CDR3 protein: CASSPISGRASGELFF
CDR3 DNA: TGTGCCAGCAGCCCCATTAGCGGGAGGGCCTCCGGGGAGCTGTTTTTT
clone size: -
J gene: TRBJ2-2
V gene: TRBV3-1/TRBV3-2
D gene: TRBD2

CDR3 protein: CASSPETVNSPLHF
CDR3 DNA: TGCGCCAGCAGCCCAGAGACAGTAAATTCACCCCTCCACTTT
clone size: once
J gene: TRBJ1-6
V gene: TRBV5-1
D gene: -

CDR3 protein: CASSSGRRGNQPQHF
CDR3 DNA: TGTGCCAGCAGCTCGGGTAGACGCGGCAATCAGCCCCAGCATTTT
clone size: -
J gene: TRBJ1-5
V gene: TRBV28
D gene: -

CDR3 protein: CASRETSHNTGELFF
CDR3 DNA: TGTGCCAGCAGGGAGACTAGCCACAACACCGGGGAGCTGTTTTTT
clone size: -
J gene: TRBJ2-2
V gene: TRBV27
D gene: TRBD2

CDR3 protein: CASSLGAGGYEAFF
CDR3 DNA: TGTGCCAGCAGCTTAGGTGCAGGGGGCTATGAAGCTTTCTTT
clone size: once
J gene: TRBJ1-1
V gene: TRBV7-9
D gene: TRBD1

CDR3 protein: CASSSSGLAGGRTDTQYF
CDR3 DNA: TGTGCCAGCAGTTCCTCGGGACTAGCGGGAGGGCGCACAGATACGCAGTATTTT
clone size: -
J gene: TRBJ2-3
V gene: TRBV28
D gene: TRBD2

CDR3 protein: CATNKGQNTGELFF
CDR3 DNA: TGTGCCACCAATAAGGGACAGAACACCGGGGAGCTGTTTTTT
clone size: -
J gene: TRBJ2-2
V gene: TRBV24-1
D gene: -

CDR3 protein: CATEQSSYNEQFF
CDR3 DNA: TGTGCCACCGAACAGAGCTCCTACAATGAGCAGTTCTTC
clone size: -
J gene: TRBJ2-1
V gene: TRBV28
D gene: -

CDR3 protein: CASSFRLVRDTEAFF
CDR3 DNA: TGTGCCAGCAGTTTCAGACTCGTTAGAGACACTGAAGCTTTCTTT
clone size: -
J gene: TRBJ1-1
V gene: TRBV2
D gene: -

CDR3 protein: CASSESLVSYNEQFF
CDR3 DNA: TGCGCCAGCAGTGAGTCGCTAGTCTCCTACAATGAGCAGTTCTTC
clone size: once
J gene: TRBJ2-1
V gene: TRBV10-1
D gene: -

CDR3 protein: CASSLDGTNNEQFF
CDR3 DNA: TGTGCCAGCAGCTTAGATGGGACAAACAATGAGCAGTTCTTC
clone size: -
J gene: TRBJ2-1
V gene: TRBV11-2
D gene: -

CDR3 protein: CSTHPGGRAFF
CDR3 DNA: TGCAGCACCCACCCGGGGGGCAGAGCTTTCTTT
clone size: few
J gene: TRBJ1-1
V gene: TRBV29-1
D gene: -

CDR3 protein: CASSYSASFNTGELFF
CDR3 DNA: TGTGCCAGCAGTTACTCCGCTAGCTTTAACACCGGGGAGCTGTTTTTT
clone size: -
J gene: TRBJ2-2
V gene: TRBV6-5
D gene: -

CDR3 protein: CATSGRQGLGEQYF
CDR3 DNA: TGTGCCACCAGTGGCCGACAGGGGCTCGGCGAGCAGTACTTC
clone size: -
J gene: TRBJ2-7
V gene: TRBV24-1
D gene: TRBD1